Only a few counts were recorded for the clone carrying this T cell receptor beta chain. The data were obtained in a study of control samples from healthy donors and cancer patients. CDR3 length: 15 amino acids. Germline loops: CDR1 SGHRS, CDR2 YFSETQ. V lost 0 bases and J 0 bases, leaving 9 bases between the germline ends. The table came from immunoSEQ multiplex PCR; TCRdb's copy has only in-frame clones and leaves some out. Among around 50,000 clones listed, roughly nine tenths were seen once. Source material: PBMCs. The gene calls are TRBV5-1 and TRBJ1-1; no reliable D call. This TCR was recovered from a man aged 35-49 years with colorectal cancer. CDR3 sequence reads: CASSLGAGMNTEAFF. The CDR3, as DNA: TGCGCCAGCAGCTTGGGGGCGGGGATGAACACTGAAGCTTTCTTT.